This TCR beta chain was captured by sequencing in a study of identical twins. A universal primer site arose from template switching, and cDNA bore unique molecular identifiers. TCRdb ran MiXCR on the 5' RACE reads and lists one entry per CDR3 protein. Of approximately 300,000 distinct CDR3 sequences listed, roughly 10% were seen once; the top ten hold roughly 7%. This clonotype was seen at least ten times. Trimming cost V 5 bases and J 1 base, with 12 bases left between them. Germline V gene sequence: CDR1 MNHEY, CDR2 SVGEGT. The CDR3 length is 15 residues. This same sample was also taken into another study, of yellow fever vaccine responses in identical twins.

This receptor was taken from a woman between 18 and 30 years old in good health. This chain joins TRBV6-2 or TRBV6-3 and TRBJ2-1; maybe TRBD2 (5 bases). The sample comprised CD8+ T cells sorted from blood. The CDR3, as DNA: TGTGCCAGCAGTCAACAAAGGAGGTCCTACAATGAGCAGTTCTTC. It encodes CASSQQRRSYNEQFF.